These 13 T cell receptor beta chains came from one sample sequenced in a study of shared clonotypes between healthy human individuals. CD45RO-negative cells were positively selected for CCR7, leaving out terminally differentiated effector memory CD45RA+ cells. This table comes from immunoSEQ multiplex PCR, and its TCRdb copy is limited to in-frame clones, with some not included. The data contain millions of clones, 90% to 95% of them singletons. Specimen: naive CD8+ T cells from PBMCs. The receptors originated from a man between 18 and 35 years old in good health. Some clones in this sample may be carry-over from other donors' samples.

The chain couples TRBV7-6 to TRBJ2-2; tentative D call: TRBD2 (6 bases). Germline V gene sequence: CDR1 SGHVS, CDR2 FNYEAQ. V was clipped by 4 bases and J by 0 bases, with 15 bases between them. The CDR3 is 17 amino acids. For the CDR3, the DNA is TGTGCCAGCAGCTGGGGGGACTCCTCTCCGAACACCGGGGAGCTGTTTTTT. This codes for CASSWGDSSPNTGELFF.

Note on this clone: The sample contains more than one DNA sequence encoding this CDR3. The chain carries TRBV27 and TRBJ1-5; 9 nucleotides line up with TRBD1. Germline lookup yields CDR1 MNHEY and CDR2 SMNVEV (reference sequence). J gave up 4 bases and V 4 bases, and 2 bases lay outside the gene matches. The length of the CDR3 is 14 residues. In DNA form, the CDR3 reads TGTGCCAGCAGTTACGGGACAGGGAATCAGCCCCAGCATTTT. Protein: CASSYGTGNQPQHF.

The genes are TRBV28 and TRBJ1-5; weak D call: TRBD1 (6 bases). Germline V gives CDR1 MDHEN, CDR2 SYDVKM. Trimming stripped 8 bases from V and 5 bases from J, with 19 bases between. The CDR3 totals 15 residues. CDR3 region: CASVRFGAGDQPQHF. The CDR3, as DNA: TGTGCCAGCGTGAGGTTCGGGGCAGGGGATCAGCCCCAGCATTTT.

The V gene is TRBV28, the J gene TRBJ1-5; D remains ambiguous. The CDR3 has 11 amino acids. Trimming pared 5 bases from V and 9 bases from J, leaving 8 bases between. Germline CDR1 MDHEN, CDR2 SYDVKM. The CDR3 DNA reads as TGTGCCAGCAGTCTCCCAGGGCCCCAGCATTTT. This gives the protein CASSLPGPQHF.

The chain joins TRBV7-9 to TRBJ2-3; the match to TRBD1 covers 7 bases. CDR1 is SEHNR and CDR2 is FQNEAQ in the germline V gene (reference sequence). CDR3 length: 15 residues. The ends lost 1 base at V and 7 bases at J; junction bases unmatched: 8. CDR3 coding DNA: TGTGCCAGCAGCTTAGACAGGGGAAGGTCACATACGCAGTATTTT. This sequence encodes CASSLDRGRSHTQYF.

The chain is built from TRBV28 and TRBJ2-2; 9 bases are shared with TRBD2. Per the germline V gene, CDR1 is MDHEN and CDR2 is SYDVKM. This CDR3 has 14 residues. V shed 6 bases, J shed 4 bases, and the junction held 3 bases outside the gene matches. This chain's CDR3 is CASSRGRGTGELFF. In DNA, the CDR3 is TGTGCCAGCAGCCGCGGGAGGGGCACCGGGGAGCTGTTTTTT. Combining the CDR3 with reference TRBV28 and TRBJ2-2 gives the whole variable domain DVKVTQSSRYLVKRTGEKVFLECVQDMDHENMFWYRQDPGLGLRLIYFSYDVKMKEKGDIPEGYSVSREKKERFSLILESASTNQTSMYLCASSRGRGTGELFFGEGSRLTVL.

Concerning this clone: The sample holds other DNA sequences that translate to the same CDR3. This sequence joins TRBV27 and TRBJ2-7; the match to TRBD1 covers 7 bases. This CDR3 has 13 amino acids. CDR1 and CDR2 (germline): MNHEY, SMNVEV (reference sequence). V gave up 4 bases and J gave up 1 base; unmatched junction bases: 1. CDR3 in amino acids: CASSYRGSYEQYF. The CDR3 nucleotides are TGTGCCAGCAGTTACAGGGGTTCCTACGAGCAGTACTTC.

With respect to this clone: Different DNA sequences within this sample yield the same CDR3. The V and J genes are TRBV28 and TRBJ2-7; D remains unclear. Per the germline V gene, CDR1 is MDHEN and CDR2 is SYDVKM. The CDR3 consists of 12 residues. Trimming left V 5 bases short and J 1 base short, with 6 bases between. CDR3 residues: CASSLGSYEQYF. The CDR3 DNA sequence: TGTGCCAGCAGTCTAGGGTCCTACGAGCAGTACTTC.

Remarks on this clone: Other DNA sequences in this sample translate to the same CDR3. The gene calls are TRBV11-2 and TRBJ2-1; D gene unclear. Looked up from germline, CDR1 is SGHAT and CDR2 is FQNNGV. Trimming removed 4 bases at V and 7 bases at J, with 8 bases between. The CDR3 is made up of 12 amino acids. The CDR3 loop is CASSSDRNEQFF. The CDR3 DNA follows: TGTGCCAGCAGCTCAGATCGGAATGAGCAGTTCTTC.

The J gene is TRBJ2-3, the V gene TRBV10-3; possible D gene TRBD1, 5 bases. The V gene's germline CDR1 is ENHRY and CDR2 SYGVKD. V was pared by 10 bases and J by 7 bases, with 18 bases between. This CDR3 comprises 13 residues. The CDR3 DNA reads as TGTGCCACGCTATCGACAGCTCAGTATACGCAGTATTTT. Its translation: CATLSTAQYTQYF.

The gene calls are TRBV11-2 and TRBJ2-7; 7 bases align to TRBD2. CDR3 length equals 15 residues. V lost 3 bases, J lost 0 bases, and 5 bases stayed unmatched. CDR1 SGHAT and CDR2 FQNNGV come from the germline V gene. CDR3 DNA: TGTGCCAGCAGCTTTGCTCTAGCGGCCTCCTACGAGCAGTACTTC. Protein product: CASSFALAASYEQYF. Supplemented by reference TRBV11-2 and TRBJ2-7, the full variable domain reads EAGVAQSPRYKIIEKRQSVAFWCNPISGHATLYWYQQILGQGPKLLIQFQNNGVVDDSQLPKDRFSAERLKGVDSTLKIQPAKLEDSAVYLCASSFALAASYEQYFGPGTRLTVT.

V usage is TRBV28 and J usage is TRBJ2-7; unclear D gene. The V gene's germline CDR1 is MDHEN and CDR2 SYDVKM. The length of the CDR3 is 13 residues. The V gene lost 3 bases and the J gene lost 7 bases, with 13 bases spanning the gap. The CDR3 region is CASSLAEKMEQYF. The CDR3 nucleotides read TGTGCCAGCAGTTTGGCAGAAAAAATGGAGCAGTACTTC.

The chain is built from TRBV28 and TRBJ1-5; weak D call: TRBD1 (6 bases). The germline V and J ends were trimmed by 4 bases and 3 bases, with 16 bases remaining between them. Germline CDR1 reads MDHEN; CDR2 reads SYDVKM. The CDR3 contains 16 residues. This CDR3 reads CASSSRGGGNNQPQHF. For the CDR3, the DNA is TGTGCCAGCAGTTCCCGGGGAGGGGGAAACAATCAGCCCCAGCATTTT.